This is a list of T cell receptor beta chains from one sample in a study of CD8+ T cells in alopecia areata. Repertoires were generated with immunoSEQ multiplex PCR, while TCRdb's copy carries only in-frame clones and drops some. This repertoire shows over a thousand clones, 75% found once; its top ten account for around 9.3%. The sample here was skin, taken at week 24, from a patient treated with tofacitinib. The receptors stem from a human donor with alopecia areata. Each CDR3 is given with its conserved first and last residue. The order of the fields is J gene, V gene, D gene, clone size, CDR3 protein, CDR3 DNA. D genes are given only for firm matches. Clone size is given for some rows only: seen once, a few or many times, or a class if the clone is expanded.

J gene: TRBJ2-5
V gene: TRBV27
D gene: .
clone size: .
CDR3 protein: CASSSGTLQETQYF
CDR3 DNA: TGTGCCAGCAGTTCCGGGACTCTCCAAGAGACCCAGTACTTC

J gene: TRBJ1-1
V gene: TRBV7-9
D gene: .
clone size: .
CDR3 protein: CASSLVNAGPNTEAFF
CDR3 DNA: TGTGCCAGCAGCTTAGTGAACGCCGGGCCTAACACTGAAGCTTTCTTT

J gene: TRBJ1-2
V gene: TRBV7-9
D gene: TRBD1
clone size: .
CDR3 protein: CASQATGSGYTF
CDR3 DNA: TGTGCCAGTCAGGCGACAGGGAGCGGCTACACCTTC

J gene: TRBJ1-4
V gene: TRBV20-1
D gene: .
clone size: once
CDR3 protein: CSARGYEKLFF
CDR3 DNA: TGCAGTGCTAGGGGTTATGAAAAACTGTTTTTT

J gene: TRBJ1-1
V gene: TRBV6-6
D gene: TRBD1
clone size: .
CDR3 protein: CASSWGQTNTEAFF
CDR3 DNA: TGTGCCAGCAGTTGGGGACAGACGAACACTGAAGCTTTCTTT

J gene: TRBJ2-2
V gene: TRBV30
D gene: .
clone size: .
CDR3 protein: CAWSVQLKPTGELFF
CDR3 DNA: TGTGCCTGGAGTGTACAACTAAAACCCACCGGGGAGCTGTTTTTT

J gene: TRBJ1-1
V gene: TRBV6-1
D gene: .
clone size: .
CDR3 protein: CASRFRAGNTEAFF
CDR3 DNA: TGTGCCAGCAGGTTTAGGGCCGGGAACACTGAAGCTTTCTTT

J gene: TRBJ2-6
V gene: TRBV7-9
D gene: .
clone size: few
CDR3 protein: CASSLGLGSGANVLTF
CDR3 DNA: TGTGCCAGCAGCTTAGGTCTGGGGTCTGGGGCCAACGTCCTGACTTTC

J gene: TRBJ2-5
V gene: TRBV11-2
D gene: .
clone size: .
CDR3 protein: CASSLELEEETQYF
CDR3 DNA: TGTGCCAGCAGCTTAGAACTAGAGGAAGAGACCCAGTACTTC

J gene: TRBJ1-1
V gene: TRBV11-1
D gene: .
clone size: .
CDR3 protein: CASSSVVSRTEAFF
CDR3 DNA: TGTGCCAGCAGCTCGGTAGTTTCGAGGACTGAAGCTTTCTTT

J gene: TRBJ1-1
V gene: TRBV7-9
D gene: .
clone size: .
CDR3 protein: CASSLDTGNTEAFF
CDR3 DNA: TGTGCCAGCAGCTTAGATACGGGGAACACTGAAGCTTTCTTT

J gene: TRBJ2-2
V gene: TRBV7-9
D gene: TRBD2
clone size: few
CDR3 protein: CASKYAGLVNTGELFF
CDR3 DNA: TGTGCCAGCAAGTATGCGGGACTAGTGAACACCGGGGAGCTGTTTTTT

J gene: TRBJ2-7
V gene: TRBV6-1
D gene: .
clone size: few
CDR3 protein: CASSSGSYEQYF
CDR3 DNA: TGTGCCAGCAGTTCCGGGTCTTACGAGCAGTACTTC

J gene: TRBJ1-2
V gene: TRBV5-1
D gene: .
clone size: few
CDR3 protein: CASSFGTGYGYTF
CDR3 DNA: TGCGCCAGCAGCTTTGGAACAGGCTATGGCTACACCTTC

J gene: TRBJ2-3
V gene: TRBV7-9
D gene: TRBD1
clone size: .
CDR3 protein: CASSYRDRKVLSTDTQYF
CDR3 DNA: TGTGCCAGCAGCTACCGGGACAGAAAAGTACTCTCCACAGATACGCAGTATTTT

J gene: TRBJ1-2
V gene: TRBV6-5
D gene: .
clone size: few
CDR3 protein: CASSYALGADGYTF
CDR3 DNA: TGTGCCAGCAGTTACGCTTTGGGGGCTGACGGCTACACCTTC

J gene: TRBJ1-5
V gene: TRBV6-5
D gene: .
clone size: .
CDR3 protein: CASNYQPQHF
CDR3 DNA: TGTGCCAGCAACTACCAGCCCCAGCATTTT

J gene: TRBJ2-2
V gene: TRBV6-5
D gene: TRBD2
clone size: .
CDR3 protein: CASSFSGGRTGELFF
CDR3 DNA: TGTGCCAGCAGTTTTAGCGGGGGGAGGACCGGGGAGCTGTTTTTT

J gene: TRBJ2-2
V gene: TRBV5-1
D gene: TRBD2
clone size: .
CDR3 protein: CASSLRLAGTGELFF
CDR3 DNA: TGCGCCAGCAGCTTACGGCTAGCGGGGACCGGGGAGCTGTTTTTT

J gene: TRBJ2-3
V gene: TRBV13
D gene: .
clone size: few
CDR3 protein: CASSGPQTGGLLAGPSTDTQYF
CDR3 DNA: TGTGCCAGCAGCGGACCCCAGACAGGGGGGCTCCTAGCGGGGCCTAGCACAGATACGCAGTATTTT

J gene: TRBJ1-1
V gene: TRBV19
D gene: .
clone size: .
CDR3 protein: CASSMYAEAFF
CDR3 DNA: TGTGCCAGTAGTATGTATGCTGAAGCTTTCTTT

J gene: TRBJ2-3
V gene: TRBV19
D gene: TRBD2
clone size: .
CDR3 protein: CATRGRFAGATDTQYF
CDR3 DNA: TGTGCCACCCGGGGACGGTTCGCGGGAGCCACAGATACGCAGTATTTT

J gene: TRBJ2-1
V gene: TRBV15
D gene: .
clone size: .
CDR3 protein: CATSRDHGYEQFF
CDR3 DNA: TGTGCCACCAGCAGAGATCACGGGTATGAGCAGTTCTTC

J gene: TRBJ2-1
V gene: TRBV30
D gene: .
clone size: .
CDR3 protein: CAWLPSYNEQFF
CDR3 DNA: TGTGCCTGGCTCCCCTCCTACAATGAGCAGTTCTTC

J gene: TRBJ1-6
V gene: TRBV27
D gene: .
clone size: .
CDR3 protein: CASSFLGADNSPLHF
CDR3 DNA: TGTGCCAGCAGTTTCCTGGGGGCGGACAATTCACCCCTCCACTTT

J gene: TRBJ1-2
V gene: TRBV12-5
D gene: .
clone size: .
CDR3 protein: CASGSEGRYGYTF
CDR3 DNA: TGTGCTAGTGGCTCGGAGGGCCGCTATGGCTACACCTTC